Many counts were recorded for the clone carrying this TCR beta chain. What it binds is not known. This entry belongs to a study of T cells in Graves' hyperthyroidism and ophthalmopathy. Stable disease denoted Graves' hyperthyroidism without ophthalmopathy progression within 18 months. With 1 base removed from V and 2 bases from J, the gap between germline ends came to 13 bases. The CDR3 spans 16 residues. Germline CDR1 and CDR2: SGHTA and FQGTGA. What was amplified from RNA transcripts were TCR beta CDR3 regions. RT-PCR in the first round (using the HTBI primer set) targeted the TCR CDR3. TCRdb called the multiplex PCR reads again in MiXCR, with one record for every CDR3 protein. The sample includes a few hundred thousand distinct CDR3 sequences, around 16% of them seen just once. General observations from the study: Among clonotypes expanded in thyroid above 0.001, most were also found in blood. Stable hyperthyroidism was told apart from ophthalmopathy by a model built on 13 V-J features. In validation, the model predicted ophthalmopathy. These predictions came a median roughly 6.5 months before onset.

The genes are TRBV7-3 and TRBJ2-3; the D gene is possibly TRBD2 (7 bases). Sequencing was done on a sample of blood. The receptor was derived from a woman aged 25 to 39 with Graves' hyperthyroidism. CDR3 loop: CASSLKGGVATDTQYF. In nucleotides, the CDR3 is TGTGCCAGCAGCTTAAAGGGGGGGGTCGCCACAGATACGCAGTATTTT.